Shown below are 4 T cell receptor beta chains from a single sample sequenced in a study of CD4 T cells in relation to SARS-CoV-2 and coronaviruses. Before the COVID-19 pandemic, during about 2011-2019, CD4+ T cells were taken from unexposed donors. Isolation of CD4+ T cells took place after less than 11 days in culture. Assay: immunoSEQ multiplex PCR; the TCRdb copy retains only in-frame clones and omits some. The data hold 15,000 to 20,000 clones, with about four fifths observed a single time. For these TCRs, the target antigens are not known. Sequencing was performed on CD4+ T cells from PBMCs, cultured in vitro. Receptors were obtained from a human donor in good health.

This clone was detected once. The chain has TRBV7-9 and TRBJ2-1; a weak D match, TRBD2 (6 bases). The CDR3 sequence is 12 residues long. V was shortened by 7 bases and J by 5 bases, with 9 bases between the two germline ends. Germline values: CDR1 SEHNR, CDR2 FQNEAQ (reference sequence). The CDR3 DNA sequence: TGTGCCAGCATTAAGCGGGACAATGAGCAGTTCTTC. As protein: CASIKRDNEQFF.

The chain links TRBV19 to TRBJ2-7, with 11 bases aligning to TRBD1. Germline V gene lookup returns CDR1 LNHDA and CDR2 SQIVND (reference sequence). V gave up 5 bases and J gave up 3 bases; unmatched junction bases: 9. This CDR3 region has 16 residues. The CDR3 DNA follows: TGTGCCAGTAGTCTCAAAACGGGACAGGGGGGCTACGAGCAGTACTTC. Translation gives CASSLKTGQGGYEQYF.

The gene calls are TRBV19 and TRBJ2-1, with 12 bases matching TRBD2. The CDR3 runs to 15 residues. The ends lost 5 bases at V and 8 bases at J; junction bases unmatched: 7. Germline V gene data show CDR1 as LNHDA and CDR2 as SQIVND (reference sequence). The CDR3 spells CASSSTSGRLYEQFF. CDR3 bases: TGTGCCAGTAGTTCAACTAGCGGGAGGCTCTATGAGCAGTTCTTC.

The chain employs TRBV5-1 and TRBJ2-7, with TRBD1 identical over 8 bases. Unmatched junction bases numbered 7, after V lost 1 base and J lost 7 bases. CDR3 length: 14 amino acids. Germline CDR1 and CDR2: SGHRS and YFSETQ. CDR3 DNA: TGCGCCAGCAGCTTGAACCAGGGGGCGCATGAGCAGTACTTC. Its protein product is CASSLNQGAHEQYF.